This is a list of T cell receptor beta chains from one sample in a study of CD8+ T cells in alopecia areata. Profiling relied on immunoSEQ multiplex PCR, and the TCRdb table lists in-frame clones only, not all of them. The sample lists 90,000 to 130,000 clones; approximately 60% were seen once. Sequenced: CD8+ T cells sorted from blood. These receptors were obtained from a human donor in good health. Both conserved end residues are part of each CDR3. Fields, in order: V gene, J gene, clone size, D gene, CDR3 DNA, CDR3 protein. A D gene is named only where the DNA matches it firmly. Size is stated for part of the rows, as once, few or many counts, or as a class when the clone is expanded.

>TRBV5-1|TRBJ2-2|-|TRBD2
TGCGCCAGCAGCTTTAGCGGGGGCAACACCGGGGAGCTGTTTTTT
CASSFSGGNTGELFF
>TRBV6-6|TRBJ2-3|-|-
TGTGCCAGCAGTTACCCCACAGATACGCAGTATTTT
CASSYPTDTQYF
>TRBV5-1|TRBJ2-3|few|-
TGCGCCAGCAGCCACGTGACAGGACCTCCCGAAGATACGCAGTATTTT
CASSHVTGPPEDTQYF
>TRBV30|TRBJ2-3|few|-
TGTGCCTGGAGCCCGGGGCTCACAGATACGCAGTATTTT
CAWSPGLTDTQYF
>TRBV5-6|TRBJ1-2|-|-
TGTGCCAGCAGCCAACAAGAGCAAGCTAACTATGGCTACACCTTC
CASSQQEQANYGYTF
>TRBV9|TRBJ2-1|-|-
TGTGCCAGCAGCATTAGCGGTATCTCCTACAATGAGCAGTTCTTC
CASSISGISYNEQFF
>TRBV7-3|TRBJ2-3|-|TRBD2
TGTGCCAGCAGCTGGGCGGGGGGTCGCACAGATACGCAGTATTTT
CASSWAGGRTDTQYF
>TRBV20-1|TRBJ2-1|few|-
TGCAGTGCTCGCCACTACAATGAGCAGTTCTTC
CSARHYNEQFF
>TRBV7-2|TRBJ2-3|-|-
TGTGCCAGCAGCTTATCTCTAGCCGGACCAGATACGCAGTATTTT
CASSLSLAGPDTQYF
>TRBV27|TRBJ2-1|-|-
TGTGCCAGCAGTTACCAAGGCCCGGGATCCAACTCCTACAATGAGCAGTTCTTC
CASSYQGPGSNSYNEQFF
>TRBV23-1|TRBJ1-6|-|-
TGCGCCAGCAGTCAATACGGCCCGTTGAGACTGGGGGCCCTCCACTTT
CASSQYGPLRLGALHF
>TRBV25-1|TRBJ1-5|-|TRBD1
TGTGCCAGCAGTGGACAGGGATTAAATCAGCCCCAGCATTTT
CASSGQGLNQPQHF
>TRBV27|TRBJ2-3|-|TRBD1
TGTGCCAGCAGTCCCGGGACAGGGTTGGATACGCAGTATTTT
CASSPGTGLDTQYF
>TRBV4-1|TRBJ2-7|few|-
TGCGCCAGCAGCCACGTTGGACATAACTACGAGCAGTACTTC
CASSHVGHNYEQYF
>TRBV5-6|TRBJ1-2|-|TRBD1
TGTGCCAGCAGCCTGTCCGGACAGGGGGACCTGATAGTTGGCTACACCTTC
CASSLSGQGDLIVGYTF
>TRBV19|TRBJ2-7|few|-
TGTGCCAGTAGTATTGGTACCAGGCTGACCTACGAGCAGTACTTC
CASSIGTRLTYEQYF
>TRBV9|TRBJ2-5|-|-
TGTGCCAGCAGCGTAGCTGGGGTAGAACAAGAGACCCAGTACTTC
CASSVAGVEQETQYF
>TRBV2|TRBJ2-2|-|TRBD1
TGTGCCAGCAAACCGACAGGGAGTACGCGGGAGCTGTTTTTT
CASKPTGSTRELFF
>TRBV5-1|TRBJ1-6|once|-
TGCGCCAGCAGTTGGTCCGGGACGGGGGGTTCACCCCTCCACTTT
CASSWSGTGGSPLHF
>TRBV6-1|TRBJ1-1|few|-
TGTGCCGGGAAGACGGTAATGAACACTGAAGCTTTCTTT
CAGKTVMNTEAFF
>TRBV4-1|TRBJ2-3|few|TRBD2
TGCGCCAGCAGCCATGAGCGGGGACCAGATACGCAGTATTTT
CASSHERGPDTQYF
>TRBV4-3|TRBJ2-3|-|-
TGCGCCAGCAGCCCCGAGTTCGTTGGGTCCTACACAGATACGCAGTATTTT
CASSPEFVGSYTDTQYF
>TRBV5-6|TRBJ2-1|few|-
TGTGCCAGCAGCTTGGGTAGGGGGAACAATGAGCAGTTCTTC
CASSLGRGNNEQFF
>TRBV5-6|TRBJ1-3|-|-
TGTGCCAGCAGCTCGAATCCGAGCTCTGGAAACACCATATATTTT
CASSSNPSSGNTIYF
>TRBV6-1|TRBJ2-1|-|-
TGTGCCAGCAGTGAACCGGCAGGGTGGGGGGATGAGCAGTTCTTC
CASSEPAGWGDEQFF